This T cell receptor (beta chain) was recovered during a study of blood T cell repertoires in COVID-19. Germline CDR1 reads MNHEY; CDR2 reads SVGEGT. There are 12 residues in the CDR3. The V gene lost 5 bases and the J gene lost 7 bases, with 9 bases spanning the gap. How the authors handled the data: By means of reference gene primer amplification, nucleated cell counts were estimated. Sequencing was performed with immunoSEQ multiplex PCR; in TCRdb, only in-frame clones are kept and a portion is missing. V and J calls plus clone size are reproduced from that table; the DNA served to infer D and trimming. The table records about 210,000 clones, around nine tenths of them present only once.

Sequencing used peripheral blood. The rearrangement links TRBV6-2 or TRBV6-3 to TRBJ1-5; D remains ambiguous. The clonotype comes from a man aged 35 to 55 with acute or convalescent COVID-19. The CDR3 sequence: CASSGQTQPQHF. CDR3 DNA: TGTGCCAGCAGTGGTCAGACACAGCCCCAGCATTTT.